This T cell receptor beta chain is from a study of technical replicates of blood from several donors. TCRdb's table, derived via immunoSEQ multiplex PCR, lists solely in-frame clones and lacks some. The data contain tens of thousands of clones, over 95% of them singletons. This CDR3 is 14 amino acids long. V dropped 4 bases and J dropped 4 bases, with 11 bases sitting between them. From germline, CDR1 is SGHNT and CDR2 YENEEA. The chain couples TRBV11-3 to TRBJ2-1, with unresolved D. Specimen: T cells isolated from PBMCs. The sequence was obtained from a human donor in good health. Here the CDR3 DNA reads TGTGCCAGCAGCTCATATCAGGATTACAATGAGCAGTTCTTC. This sequence encodes CASSSYQDYNEQFF.